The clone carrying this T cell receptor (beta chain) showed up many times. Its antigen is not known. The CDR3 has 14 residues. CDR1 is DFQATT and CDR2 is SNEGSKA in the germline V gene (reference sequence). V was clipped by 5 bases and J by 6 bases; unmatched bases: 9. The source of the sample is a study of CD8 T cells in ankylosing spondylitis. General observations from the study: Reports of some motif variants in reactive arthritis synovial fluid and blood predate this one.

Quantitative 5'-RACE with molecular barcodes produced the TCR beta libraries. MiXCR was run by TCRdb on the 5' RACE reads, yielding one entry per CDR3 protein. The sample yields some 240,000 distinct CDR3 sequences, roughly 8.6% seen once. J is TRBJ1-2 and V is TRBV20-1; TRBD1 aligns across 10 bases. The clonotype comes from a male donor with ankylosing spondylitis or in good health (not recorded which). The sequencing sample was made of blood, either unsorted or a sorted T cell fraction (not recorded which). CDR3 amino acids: CSAANAGTGDGYTF. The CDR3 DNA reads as TGCAGTGCTGCAAATGCTGGGACAGGGGATGGCTACACCTTC.